A selection of T cell receptor beta chains follows, all from one sample in a study of T cell responses to AZD1222 COVID-19 vaccine. Only in-frame clones appear in the TCRdb table, and some are missing; sequencing was by immunoSEQ multiplex PCR. The table has around 110,000 clones, 70% to 90% seen once. This material consisted of peripheral blood, taken 28 days after the second AZD1222 dose. The origin of the receptors is an adult who received the AZD1222 COVID-19 vaccine. Both conserved end residues are part of each CDR3. A D gene is named only where the DNA matches it firmly. A clone size is listed for some rows: how often the clone was seen (once, few, many), or a class if it is expanded.

J gene: TRBJ2-1; D gene: .; V gene: TRBV28; clone size: .; CDR3 protein: CASSPERHEQFF; CDR3 DNA: TGTGCCAGCAGTCCGGAGAGACATGAGCAGTTCTTC
J gene: TRBJ2-1; D gene: .; V gene: TRBV10-3; clone size: .; CDR3 protein: CAIMSQGAASSYNEQFF; CDR3 DNA: TGTGCCATCATGAGCCAGGGAGCGGCGAGCTCCTACAATGAGCAGTTCTTC
J gene: TRBJ1-1; D gene: TRBD1; V gene: TRBV5-1; clone size: once; CDR3 protein: CASSLGQGMMNTEAFF; CDR3 DNA: TGCGCCAGCAGCCTCGGACAGGGGATGATGAACACTGAAGCTTTCTTT
J gene: TRBJ2-3; D gene: TRBD2; V gene: TRBV19; clone size: .; CDR3 protein: CASSKAGGPNTQYF; CDR3 DNA: TGTGCCAGTAGTAAAGCGGGGGGCCCCAATACGCAGTATTTT
J gene: TRBJ1-2; D gene: .; V gene: TRBV15; clone size: .; CDR3 protein: CATSRVGADPYGYTF; CDR3 DNA: TGTGCCACCAGCAGAGTAGGGGCCGACCCCTATGGCTACACCTTC
J gene: TRBJ2-3; D gene: .; V gene: TRBV4-1; clone size: .; CDR3 protein: CASSQESGDEDTQYF; CDR3 DNA: TGCGCCAGCAGCCAAGAGTCAGGGGACGAGGATACGCAGTATTTT
J gene: TRBJ1-4; D gene: TRBD1; V gene: TRBV4-3; clone size: .; CDR3 protein: CASSREGQGHEKLFF; CDR3 DNA: TGCGCCAGCAGCCGAGAGGGACAGGGGCATGAAAAACTGTTTTTT
J gene: TRBJ1-4; D gene: .; V gene: TRBV28; clone size: .; CDR3 protein: CASTIVGVNEKLFF; CDR3 DNA: TGTGCCAGCACCATAGTAGGCGTTAATGAAAAACTGTTTTTT
J gene: TRBJ2-5; D gene: .; V gene: TRBV11-2; clone size: .; CDR3 protein: CASSLDSAAGYQETQYF; CDR3 DNA: TGTGCCAGCAGCTTAGATTCGGCAGCCGGGTACCAAGAGACCCAGTACTTC
J gene: TRBJ1-1; D gene: TRBD1; V gene: TRBV13; clone size: .; CDR3 protein: CASSFVGQGPRRAFF; CDR3 DNA: TGTGCCAGCAGCTTCGTGGGACAGGGTCCCCGAAGAGCTTTCTTT
J gene: TRBJ2-7; D gene: .; V gene: TRBV25-1; clone size: .; CDR3 protein: CASSESRNYEQYF; CDR3 DNA: TGTGCCAGCAGTGAATCGCGGAATTACGAGCAGTACTTC
J gene: TRBJ2-7; D gene: .; V gene: TRBV7-9; clone size: .; CDR3 protein: CASSFSQGRPYEQYF; CDR3 DNA: TGTGCCAGCAGCTTTAGCCAGGGCCGGCCCTACGAGCAGTACTTC
J gene: TRBJ1-2; D gene: .; V gene: TRBV9; clone size: .; CDR3 protein: CASSVVSYGYTF; CDR3 DNA: TGTGCCAGCAGCGTAGTAAGCTATGGCTACACCTTC
J gene: TRBJ2-7; D gene: TRBD1; V gene: TRBV6-1; clone size: .; CDR3 protein: CASSETRGQEQYF; CDR3 DNA: TGTGCCAGCAGTGAGACCAGGGGGCAGGAGCAGTACTTC
J gene: TRBJ2-3; D gene: TRBD1; V gene: TRBV4-1; clone size: .; CDR3 protein: CASSSPRGTGRTDTQYF; CDR3 DNA: TGCGCCAGCAGCTCCCCTAGAGGGACAGGGAGAACAGATACGCAGTATTTT
J gene: TRBJ1-1; D gene: .; V gene: TRBV6-5; clone size: .; CDR3 protein: CASSYISPGNTEAFF; CDR3 DNA: TGTGCCAGCAGTTACATTTCGCCGGGGAACACTGAAGCTTTCTTT
J gene: TRBJ2-2; D gene: .; V gene: TRBV7-9; clone size: .; CDR3 protein: CASSLNSNTGELFF; CDR3 DNA: TGTGCCAGCAGCTTAAACTCGAACACCGGGGAGCTGTTTTTT
J gene: TRBJ1-1; D gene: .; V gene: TRBV5-8; clone size: .; CDR3 protein: CASSLGLSPGAFF; CDR3 DNA: TGTGCCAGCAGCTTGGGACTAAGCCCAGGAGCTTTCTTT
J gene: TRBJ1-1; D gene: .; V gene: TRBV7-9; clone size: once; CDR3 protein: CASSLNNYGNTEAFF; CDR3 DNA: TGTGCCAGCAGCTTAAACAATTACGGGAACACTGAAGCTTTCTTT
J gene: TRBJ2-6; D gene: .; V gene: TRBV11-2; clone size: .; CDR3 protein: CASSLGPLGANVLTF; CDR3 DNA: TGTGCCAGCAGCCTAGGGCCCCTGGGGGCCAACGTCCTGACTTTC
J gene: TRBJ1-1; D gene: TRBD1; V gene: TRBV4-2; clone size: .; CDR3 protein: CASSPWTGENTEAFF; CDR3 DNA: TGTGCCAGCAGCCCCTGGACAGGTGAGAACACTGAAGCTTTCTTT
J gene: TRBJ1-5; D gene: .; V gene: TRBV29-1; clone size: .; CDR3 protein: CSVSLGGSNQPQHF; CDR3 DNA: TGCAGCGTTTCCCTGGGGGGTAGCAATCAGCCCCAGCATTTT
J gene: TRBJ2-7; D gene: .; V gene: TRBV3-1/TRBV3-2; clone size: .; CDR3 protein: CASSQDGGYEQYF; CDR3 DNA: TGTGCCAGCAGCCAAGATGGGGGCTACGAGCAGTACTTC
J gene: TRBJ2-3; D gene: .; V gene: TRBV28; clone size: .; CDR3 protein: CASSPPNAAGRTDTQYF; CDR3 DNA: TGTGCCAGCAGCCCCCCAAATGCGGCAGGGAGGACAGATACGCAGTATTTT
J gene: TRBJ1-1; D gene: TRBD1; V gene: TRBV11-2; clone size: .; CDR3 protein: CASSPDRLNTEAFF; CDR3 DNA: TGTGCCAGCAGTCCGGACAGGTTGAACACTGAAGCTTTCTTT
J gene: TRBJ1-2; D gene: .; V gene: TRBV19; clone size: .; CDR3 protein: CASTPPSGRRANYGYTF; CDR3 DNA: TGTGCCAGTACTCCCCCCTCGGGACGTAGAGCTAACTATGGCTACACCTTC
J gene: TRBJ2-7; D gene: TRBD2; V gene: TRBV7-2; clone size: .; CDR3 protein: CASSQTSGGYEQYF; CDR3 DNA: TGTGCCAGCAGCCAGACTAGCGGGGGCTACGAGCAGTACTTC
J gene: TRBJ2-1; D gene: TRBD2; V gene: TRBV2; clone size: .; CDR3 protein: CASSEGSGAPENEQFF; CDR3 DNA: TGTGCCAGCAGTGAGGGTAGCGGGGCTCCTGAGAATGAGCAGTTCTTC
J gene: TRBJ1-1; D gene: .; V gene: TRBV4-3; clone size: .; CDR3 protein: CASSQGGRTEAFF; CDR3 DNA: TGCGCCAGCAGCCAAGGAGGGCGCACTGAAGCTTTCTTT
J gene: TRBJ1-2; D gene: .; V gene: TRBV19; clone size: .; CDR3 protein: CASSIVARLDYGYTF; CDR3 DNA: TGTGCCAGTAGTATAGTAGCACGTCTCGACTATGGCTACACCTTC
J gene: TRBJ1-1; D gene: .; V gene: TRBV28; clone size: .; CDR3 protein: CASSLWGSTEAFF; CDR3 DNA: TGTGCCAGCAGTTTGTGGGGTAGCACTGAAGCTTTCTTT
J gene: TRBJ1-6; D gene: .; V gene: TRBV30; clone size: .; CDR3 protein: CAWTGVNSPLHF; CDR3 DNA: TGTGCCTGGACAGGGGTGAATTCACCCCTCCACTTT
J gene: TRBJ2-7; D gene: TRBD1; V gene: TRBV24-1; clone size: .; CDR3 protein: CATSDHGQGATYEQYF; CDR3 DNA: TGTGCCACCAGTGACCATGGACAGGGGGCCACCTACGAGCAGTACTTC
J gene: TRBJ2-7; D gene: .; V gene: TRBV6-2/TRBV6-3; clone size: .; CDR3 protein: CASSIGETAFYEQYF; CDR3 DNA: TGTGCCAGCAGTATTGGGGAGACAGCCTTCTACGAGCAGTACTTC
J gene: TRBJ1-3; D gene: .; V gene: TRBV7-9; clone size: .; CDR3 protein: CASSPPGPSGNTIYF; CDR3 DNA: TGTGCCAGCAGCCCCCCAGGACCCTCTGGAAACACCATATATTTT